Sequencing of this TCR beta chain was carried out in a study of OX40 agonist ivuxolimab in advanced cancers. Looking at the study overall: Partial responses were seen in three patients, one with hepatocellular carcinoma and two with cutaneous melanoma.

The CDR3 covers 14 residues. The V gene lost 0 bases and the J gene lost 4 bases, with 9 bases spanning the gap. From germline, CDR1 is PRHDT and CDR2 FYEKMQ (reference sequence). The table came from immunoSEQ multiplex PCR; TCRdb's copy has only in-frame clones and leaves some out. Here the sample spans around 58,000 clones, roughly 91% being singletons. Here the sequenced sample was CD4+ or CD8+ T cells sorted from blood, taken in a trial of the OX40 agonist ivuxolimab. This sequence joins TRBV13 and TRBJ1-1; D gene ambiguous. This clonotype was obtained from an adult with an advanced solid tumor such as melanoma, head and neck, liver or kidney cancer. CDR3 DNA sequence: TGTGCCAGCAGCTTAGGCGGTCGGGGCACTGAAGCTTTCTTT. It encodes CASSLGGRGTEAFF.